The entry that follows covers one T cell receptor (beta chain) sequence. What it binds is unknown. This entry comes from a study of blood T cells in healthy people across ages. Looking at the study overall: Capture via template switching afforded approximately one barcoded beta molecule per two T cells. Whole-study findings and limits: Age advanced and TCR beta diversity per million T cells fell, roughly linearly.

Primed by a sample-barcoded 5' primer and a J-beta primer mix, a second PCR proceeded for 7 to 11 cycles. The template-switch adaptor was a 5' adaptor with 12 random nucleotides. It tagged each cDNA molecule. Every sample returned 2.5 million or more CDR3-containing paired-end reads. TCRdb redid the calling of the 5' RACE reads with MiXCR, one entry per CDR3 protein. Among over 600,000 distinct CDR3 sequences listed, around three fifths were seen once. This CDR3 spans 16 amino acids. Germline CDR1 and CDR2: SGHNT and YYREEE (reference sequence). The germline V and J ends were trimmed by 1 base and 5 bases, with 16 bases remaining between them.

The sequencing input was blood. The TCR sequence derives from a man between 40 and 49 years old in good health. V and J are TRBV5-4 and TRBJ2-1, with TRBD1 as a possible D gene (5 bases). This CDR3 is CASSLWRQGGHNEQFF. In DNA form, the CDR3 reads TGTGCCAGCAGCTTGTGGCGGCAGGGTGGCCACAATGAGCAGTTCTTC. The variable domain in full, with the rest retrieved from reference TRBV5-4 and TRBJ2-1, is ETGVTQSPTHLIKTRGQQVTLRCSSQSGHNTVSWYQQALGQGPQFIFQYYREEENGRGNFPPRFSGLQFPNYSSELNVNALELDDSALYLCASSLWRQGGHNEQFFGPGTRLTVL.